This T cell receptor (beta chain) was obtained from a study of T-cell memory formation after mild COVID-19. Study-wide results and caveats: Memory from before infection featured some responding clones, which suggests cross-reactive memory joined.

Amplification by 5'RACE using constant-segment primers produced TCR alpha and TCR beta cDNA libraries that carried sample barcodes and UMIs. Via MiXCR, TCRdb re-called the 5' RACE reads, giving one row per CDR3 protein. The sample shows hundreds of thousands of distinct CDR3 sequences, about a sixth of them seen only once. Ten or more counts support this clonotype. Its target is unknown. Germline lookup yields CDR1 LGHNA and CDR2 YNFKEQ. The CDR3 covers 15 residues. Trimming at V came to 1 base and at J to 1 base, leaving 0 bases not matched to a gene. The sequence derives from an adult woman who had mild COVID-19 (a few samples of this study predate the infection). Cell type and time point are not known. The specimen sequenced was PBMCs or a T cell subset sorted from them (not recorded which). The chain has TRBV4-2 and TRBJ2-3, with 9 nucleotides matching TRBD1. The CDR3 coding sequence is TGTGCCAGCAGCCAAGGGACAGGGGGCACAGATACGCAGTATTTT. This encodes CASSQGTGGTDTQYF.